The 18 T cell receptor beta chains presented below share a single source sample, sequenced in a study of blood T cell repertoires in COVID-19 (dated by TCRdb to 2018 to 2020). Library generation was performed with the immunoSEQ multiplex PCR assay. In TCRdb, the immuneACCESS table is reduced to in-frame sequences with V and J assigned. These tables do not hold every clone; where another copy was compared, an unresolved V gene accounts for under half, and the others remain unexplained. For this sample the table gives about 140,000 clones, of which approximately 82% were detected only once. The ten largest clones capture roughly 9.8% of the sample. Material: peripheral blood. All receptors derive from a man in his 60s who had recovered from COVID-19.

This clone occurred many times. Other nucleotide sequences from this sample produce the same CDR3. V usage is TRBV11-2 and J usage is TRBJ2-1, with 8 bases lining up with TRBD2. The trim removed 8 bases at V and 10 bases at J, leaving 13 bases unmatched. The CDR3 is 14 amino acids. CDR1 is SGHAT and CDR2 is FQNNGV in the germline V gene. CDR3 DNA sequence: TGTGCCAGCCGCGGGCGGGGGGCGGGGGGCGAGCAGTTCTTC. Its translation is CASRGRGAGGEQFF.

Comments on this clone: At the DNA level, this CDR3 is encoded by other sequences in the same sample as well. The chain carries TRBV10-3 and TRBJ2-7; 15 nucleotides agree with TRBD2. With 6 bases clipped from V and 4 bases from J, the junction kept 4 bases outside the gene matches. Germline V gene sequence: CDR1 ENHRY, CDR2 SYGVKD. The CDR3 consists of 15 residues. CDR3 in DNA: TGTGCCATCAGCGAAGGACTAGCGGGAGGGTACGAGCAGTACTTC. Its protein is CAISEGLAGGYEQYF.

The gene calls are TRBV10-3 and TRBJ2-5; weak D call: TRBD2 (6 bases). Trimming cost V 10 bases and J 2 bases, with 14 bases left between them. CDR3 length: 13 amino acids. Germline values: CDR1 ENHRY, CDR2 SYGVKD. CDR3 sequence reads: CATGGRTQETQYF. The CDR3 bases are TGTGCCACAGGAGGGAGGACACAAGAGACCCAGTACTTC.

Sample share makes this clone medium-sized. The chain carries TRBV9 and TRBJ2-1; weak D call: TRBD1 (5 bases). The V gene lost 3 bases and the J gene lost 7 bases, with 14 bases spanning the gap. CDR3 size: 14 residues. Germline CDR1 SGDLS, CDR2 YYNGEE. CDR3 region: CASSAGPKGNEQFF. CDR3 coding DNA: TGTGCCAGCAGCGCGGGCCCAAAGGGGAATGAGCAGTTCTTC.

The chain links TRBV9 to TRBJ2-1, with D possibly matching TRBD2 (6 bases). Trimming removed 0 bases at V and 2 bases at J, with 15 bases between. The CDR3 sequence is 17 residues long. Germline V gene lookup returns CDR1 SGDLS and CDR2 YYNGEE. The CDR3 region is CASSVGSSGPAYNEQFF. CDR3 nucleotide sequence: TGTGCCAGCAGCGTAGGGAGTAGCGGACCAGCCTACAATGAGCAGTTCTTC. Using reference TRBV9 and TRBJ2-1 for the parts outside the CDR3, the full variable domain is DSGVTQTPKHLITATGQRVTLRCSPRSGDLSVYWYQQSLDQGLQFLIQYYNGEERAKGNILERFSAQQFPDLHSELNLSSLELGDSALYFCASSVGSSGPAYNEQFFGPGTRLTVL.

The gene calls are TRBV6-2 or TRBV6-3 and TRBJ2-5, with 9 bases identical to TRBD2. Germline CDR1 is MNHEY and CDR2 is SVGEGT. The CDR3 consists of 17 residues. V lost 0 bases, J lost 2 bases, and 7 bases stayed unmatched. CDR3: CASSYSWLAGLQETQYF. CDR3 in DNA: TGTGCCAGCAGTTACTCTTGGCTAGCGGGACTGCAAGAGACCCAGTACTTC.

This clone was seen a handful of times. This chain connects TRBV5-1 to TRBJ2-1, with 9 bases aligning to TRBD2. With 4 bases clipped from V and 7 bases from J, the junction kept 9 bases outside the gene matches. The CDR3 is 15 residues long. In germline, CDR1 is SGHRS, CDR2 YFSETQ. This CDR3 reads CASSPSAGGQNEQFF. Written as DNA, the CDR3 is TGCGCCAGCAGCCCCTCGGCGGGGGGGCAGAATGAGCAGTTCTTC.

V usage is TRBV6-2 or TRBV6-3 and J usage is TRBJ2-1; 9 bases map to TRBD2. J gave up 2 bases and V 0 bases, and 2 bases lay outside the gene matches. The CDR3 has 16 residues. Looked up from germline, CDR1 is MNHEY and CDR2 is SVGEGT. CDR3 amino acids: CASSYSAGGPYNEQFF. CDR3 bases: TGTGCCAGCAGTTACTCAGCGGGAGGTCCCTACAATGAGCAGTTCTTC.

This clone occurred a few times. V is TRBV19 and J is TRBJ1-1; 7 bases fit TRBD1. This CDR3 has 14 residues. Germline CDR1 reads LNHDA; CDR2 reads SQIVND (reference sequence). After removal of 4 bases from V and 4 bases from J, the junction contained 6 bases not matched to a gene. The CDR3 is CASSTGQRSTEAFF. Written as DNA, the CDR3 is TGTGCCAGTAGTACGGGACAGCGATCCACTGAAGCTTTCTTT. The variable domain in full, with the rest retrieved from reference TRBV19 and TRBJ1-1, is DGGITQSPKYLFRKEGQNVTLSCEQNLNHDAMYWYRQDPGQGLRLIYYSQIVNDFQKGDIAEGYSVSREKKESFPLTVTSAQKNPTAFYLCASSTGQRSTEAFFGQGTRLTVV.

The CDR3 sequence: CASSQDSSYNEQFF. CDR3 bases: TGTGCCAGCAGCCAAGATTCGTCTTACAATGAGCAGTTCTTC. The gene calls are TRBV4-2 and TRBJ2-1; unclear D gene. CDR3 length: 14 residues. Germline lookup yields CDR1 LGHNA and CDR2 YNFKEQ. V was cut by 0 bases and J by 4 bases, with 7 bases left in between.

The CDR3: CASSQSSLVWYEQYF. The CDR3 DNA is TGTGCCAGCAGCCAAAGCTCCTTAGTGTGGTACGAGCAGTACTTC. This rearrangement joins TRBV4-2 to TRBJ2-7, with D unclear. This CDR3 region has 15 residues. V shed 2 bases and J shed 4 bases, with 15 bases lying between them. Germline V gives CDR1 LGHNA, CDR2 YNFKEQ.

This clone was detected a few times. The chain employs TRBV6-6 and TRBJ1-5; TRBD1 matches 8 bases. The CDR3 has 15 amino acids. The J segment lost 2 bases and the V segment lost 4 bases, leaving 4 bases of the junction unmatched. Germline CDR1 is MNHNY and CDR2 is SVGAGI (reference sequence). The CDR3 DNA follows: TGTGCCAGCAGTTTAGACAGGGGAGGCAATCAGCCCCAGCATTTT. Its protein is CASSLDRGGNQPQHF.

This clone appeared a few times. The V and J genes are TRBV7-9 and TRBJ2-7; 9 nucleotides line up with TRBD1. Trimming took 6 bases from V and 5 from J; bases not matched to a gene: 11. CDR1 is SEHNR, CDR2 FQNEAQ, per germline (reference sequence). CDR3 length: 15 amino acids. The CDR3 coding sequence is TGTGCCAGCAGTTCGACCGGGACAGGGTCTGACGAGCAGTACTTC. It specifies CASSSTGTGSDEQYF.

The chain joins TRBV19 to TRBJ2-7; TRBD1 aligns across 9 bases. CDR3 length: 16 residues. J was trimmed by 6 bases and V by 5 bases; bases with no gene match: 14. CDR1 and CDR2 from the germline V gene are LNHDA and SQIVND (reference sequence). CDR3 loop: CASSPTLGTGISEQYF. The CDR3, as DNA: TGTGCCAGTAGTCCCACCCTCGGGACAGGGATAAGCGAGCAGTACTTC.

Only a few counts were recorded for this clone. V is TRBV29-1 and J is TRBJ1-5; the D gene is possibly TRBD1 (5 bases). The CDR3 is 13 residues long. Trimming pared 4 bases from V and 5 bases from J, leaving 12 bases between. Germline loops: CDR1 SQVTM, CDR2 ANQGSEA. The CDR3, as DNA: TGCAGCGTTGCGGGAGGGGCCCATCAGCCCCAGCATTTT. It specifies CSVAGGAHQPQHF.

The table lists this clone with a count of one. The chain uses TRBV5-1 and TRBJ1-2, with a tentative D call TRBD1 (6 bases). The CDR3 covers 13 residues. V was cut by 0 bases and J by 3 bases, with 6 bases left in between. The germline V gene has CDR1 SGHRS and CDR2 YFSETQ. The CDR3 region is CASSLEGDYGYTF. For the CDR3, the DNA is TGCGCCAGCAGCTTGGAGGGGGACTATGGCTACACCTTC.

Only one count was recorded for this clone. The chain combines TRBV21-1 with TRBJ2-3; the table's D gene call, TRBD2, was not cross checked with the DNA. TRBV21-1 is designated a pseudogene. The CDR3 is made up of 15 amino acids. The chain's CDR3 is CASSKTSASTDTQYF. The DNA of the CDR3 is TGTGCCAGCAGCAAGACTAGCGCGAGCACAGATACGCAGTATTTT.

The chain links TRBV5-6 to TRBJ1-4, with TRBD1 matching over 10 bases. The CDR3 length is 17 residues. CDR1 SGHDT and CDR2 YYEEEE come from the germline V gene. The V gene end was trimmed by 6 bases and the J gene end by 2 bases; junction bases not matched to a gene: 10. The CDR3 reads CASTNTGQGFTNEKLFF. DNA for the CDR3: TGTGCCAGCACCAACACGGGACAGGGGTTTACTAATGAAAAACTGTTTTTT. The full variable domain, with the rest looked up from reference TRBV5-6 and TRBJ1-4, is DAGVTQSPTHLIKTRGQQVTLRCSPKSGHDTVSWYQQALGQGPQFIFQYYEEEERQRGNFPDRFSGHQFPNYSSELNVNALLLGDSALYLCASTNTGQGFTNEKLFFGSGTQLSVL.